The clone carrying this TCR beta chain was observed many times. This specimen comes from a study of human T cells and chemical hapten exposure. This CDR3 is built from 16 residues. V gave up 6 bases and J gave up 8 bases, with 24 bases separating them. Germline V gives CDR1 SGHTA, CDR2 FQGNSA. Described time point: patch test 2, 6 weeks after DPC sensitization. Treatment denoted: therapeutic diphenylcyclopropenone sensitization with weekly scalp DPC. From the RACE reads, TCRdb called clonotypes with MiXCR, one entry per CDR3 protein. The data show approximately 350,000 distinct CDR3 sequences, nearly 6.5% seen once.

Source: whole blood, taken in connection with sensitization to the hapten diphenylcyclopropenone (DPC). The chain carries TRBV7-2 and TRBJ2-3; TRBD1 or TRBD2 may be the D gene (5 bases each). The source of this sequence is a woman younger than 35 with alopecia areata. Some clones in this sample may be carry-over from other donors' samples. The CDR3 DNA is TGTGCCAGCAGTCTCTCCCGGGACCGGGCACAGATTACGCAGTATTTT. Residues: CASSLSRDRAQITQYF. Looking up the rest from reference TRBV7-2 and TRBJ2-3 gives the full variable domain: GAGVSQSPSNKVTEKGKDVELRCDPISGHTALYWYRQSLGQGLEFLIYFQGNSAPDKSGLPSDRFSAERTGGSVSTLTIQRTQQEDSAVYLCASSLSRDRAQITQYFGPGTRLTVL.